A single TCR beta chain is shown here with its context. Its antigen remains undetermined. No qualities accompany the bases; no much larger clone lies one base away. The record originates from a study of blood T cells in healthy people across ages (dated by TCRdb to 2015 to 2017). Regarding the complete study: In model experiments, template switching captured roughly one uniquely barcoded TCR beta cDNA molecule for every two T cells. To avoid experimental bias, donors of different ages were randomly spread across the sequencing lanes. To track age-related changes in TCR beta repertoire diversity, the study relied on deep sequencing normalized with unique cDNA molecular identifiers. The donors were split into four age groups: young (average about 16 years), middle-aged (39), aged (approximately 60) and long-lived (approximately 80). The study analyzed two additional independent replicas of 1 million unique cDNA reads from the same blood draw for two donors, one aged 18 to 29 and one aged 80 or older.

General study outcomes and caveats: Because the CMV infection status of the donors was unknown, age-related changes in expanded clonotypes may potentially have been confounded. Conclusive comparison of naive and antigen-experienced compartments was prevented by the profiling of bulk unsorted PBMCs. Observed TCR beta diversity per million T cells fell roughly linearly with age, and a significant reduction was already apparent by age roughly 40. Compared with the aged group, the long-lived group had more naive CD4+ T cells, fewer expanded clones and increased TCR diversity, a pattern suggesting age selection. Estimates of total diversity based on one million sequenced T cells were considered lower bounds and underestimates. Observed TCR beta diversity correlated strongly with the percentage of naive T cells measured by flow cytometry.

From its cysteine to its phenylalanine, the CDR3 spans 14 amino acids. Of all the DNA, just the CDR3 is kept, 42 bases in frame from base 1. V gives up 1 base and J gives up 6 bases, and the segment between their germline ends measures 10 bases. The germline V gene yields LGHNA for CDR1 and YNFKEQ for CDR2. Systemically healthy Caucasian individuals from Russia, approximately 39 in total and aged 6 to 90 years, were included as donors. Each donor gave about 9.8 milliliters of peripheral blood, drawn into EDTA-treated Vacutainer tubes. PBMCs were isolated by Ficoll-Paque density-gradient centrifugation, with at least 6 million obtained per sample. Total RNA, at least 6 micrograms per sample, was extracted from PBMCs with Trizol reagent. For every donor, an aliquot of PBMCs went through flow cytometry to measure the percentages of naive CD45RAhigh/CD27high T cells. Library generation was performed with 5' RACE. The sequencing machine was an Illumina HiSeq 2500. A second PCR of 7 to 11 cycles was run with a J-beta primer mix and a sample-barcoded 5' primer. A template-switch 5' adaptor carrying 12 random nucleotides introduced a unique molecular identifier onto each TCR beta cDNA molecule. Each sample yielded at least 3 million CDR3-containing paired-end reads. First-strand cDNA synthesis was performed from all RNA using the Mint cDNA synthesis kit, with priming by a TRBC-specific oligonucleotide. Following uracil-DNA glycosylase treatment, all cDNA underwent a first 18-cycle PCR with the universal primers M1SS and BC2_uni_R. The study's own analysis went as follows. Normalization of each sample was performed by random selection of 1 million high-quality reads, each carrying a distinct molecular identifier. Instead of being binned into consensus sequences, reads that shared molecular identifiers were thrown out. MiTCR, with a Q25 quality threshold and the strictest error-elimination algorithm, was used for CDR3 identification, clonotype clustering and error correction. A nonparametric unseen species model using Euler transformation provided a lower-bound estimate of total TCR beta diversity. TCRdb reran the public reads through fastp at Q25 and MiXCR, keeping productive beta chains. Identical CDR3 protein sequences are pooled into one entry, listed with their most common genes and DNA. The V and J calls, along with clone size, are taken from TCRdb and not from the paper's own processing. The sample contains almost 1 million distinct CDR3 sequences, just over 50% of them found a single time. Of the sample, 20% to 25% falls within the top ten clones.

Sequencing was carried out using blood. The sequence joins TRBV4-2 to TRBJ2-1; no D gene is confidently identified. The clonotype was recovered from a woman aged 55-70 years in good health. The CDR3 reads CASSQGAGVNEQFF. The DNA reads as follows: TGTGCCAGCAGCCAAGGGGCTGGGGTCAATGAGCAGTTCTTC.